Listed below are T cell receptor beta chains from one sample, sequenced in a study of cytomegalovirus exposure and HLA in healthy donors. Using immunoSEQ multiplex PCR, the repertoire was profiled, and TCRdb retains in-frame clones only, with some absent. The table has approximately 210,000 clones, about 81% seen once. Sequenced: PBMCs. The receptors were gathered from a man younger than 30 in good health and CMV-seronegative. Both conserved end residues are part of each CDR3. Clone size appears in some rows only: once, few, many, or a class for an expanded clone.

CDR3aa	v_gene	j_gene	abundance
CASSWGQGANEKLFF	TRBV5-1	TRBJ1-4	NA
CAISDTGTAYGYTF	TRBV10-3	TRBJ1-2	once
CASSQGLNQPQHF	TRBV5-4	TRBJ1-5	NA
CASSLKGQGTVVANEKLFF	TRBV5-4	TRBJ1-4	NA
CASSEYVSSGQETQYF	TRBV25-1	TRBJ2-5	NA
CASSQTGVRYQPQHF	TRBV4-1	TRBJ1-5	NA
CASSLGESSYNEQFF	TRBV7-6	TRBJ2-1	NA
CASSGRIGTGEQYF	TRBV5-5	TRBJ2-7	NA
CASSSQGTEGRYGYTF	TRBV7-9	TRBJ1-2	NA
CASGLVIGGDNEQFF	TRBV12-5	TRBJ2-1	NA
CASSLRTSGLYEQYF	TRBV7-2	TRBJ2-7	NA
CASRNDRGPQHF	TRBV2	TRBJ1-5	few
CASGPPGQVIGSYEQYF	TRBV12-5	TRBJ2-7	few
CASAGGTGEFRELFF	TRBV9	TRBJ2-2	NA
CASSHIPQGGNTGELFF	TRBV4-3	TRBJ2-2	NA
CASSCGSRGQETQYF	TRBV7-4	TRBJ2-5	once
CASSQEGGRDNEQFF	TRBV4-3	TRBJ2-1	NA
CASRAGTNTGELFF	TRBV10-2	TRBJ2-2	once
CASSDQTQGNEKLFF	TRBV21-1	TRBJ1-4	few
CASSPEGGSGGSSYNEQFF	TRBV9	TRBJ2-1	NA
CASSFTLQGTGELFF	TRBV5-1	TRBJ2-2	once
CASSLERFNHGYTF	TRBV5-1	TRBJ1-2	NA
CATSRDLGTGRGYTF	TRBV15	TRBJ1-2	NA
CASSDGGSYNEQFF	TRBV10-1	TRBJ2-1	NA
CASSSTGRINSPLHF	TRBV5-8	TRBJ1-6	NA
CASSAGQGDQPQHF	TRBV6-5	TRBJ1-5	NA
CASSLWLAGGPPEQFF	TRBV7-6	TRBJ2-1	NA
CASSADRVQEKLFF	TRBV7-6	TRBJ1-4	NA
CATSPGTGMMNEQYF	TRBV6-6	TRBJ2-7	NA
CASSLGGDYGYTF	TRBV5-1	TRBJ1-2	NA
CASSLYGDGDTEAFF	TRBV7-9	TRBJ1-1	NA
CASGPQGTGNTIYF	TRBV27	TRBJ1-3	NA
CSSSSSPGLASSTDTQYF	TRBV7-9	TRBJ2-3	NA
CASSDTVPFEAFF	TRBV11-2	TRBJ1-1	NA
CASSVVGGEQYF	TRBV9	TRBJ2-7	NA
CSSSLRRDSYNEQFF	TRBV7-9	TRBJ2-1	few
CASSPRQANQPQHF	TRBV18	TRBJ1-5	NA